This TCR beta chain was captured in a study of cytomegalovirus exposure and HLA in healthy donors. Regarding the study as a whole: Sequencing likely generated an artifact that appeared as a cluster of highly shared sequence variants.

The CDR3 loop spans 13 amino acids. Germline CDR1 reads SGHKS; CDR2 reads YYEKEE (reference sequence). The V end was cut by 2 bases, the J end by 5 bases, with 10 bases between. This clone was seen more than once but under ten times. Its antigen is currently unknown. The study ran its PCR with 60 Vbeta and 13 Jbeta primers. Profiled with immunoSEQ multiplex PCR; TCRdb holds only in-frame clones, not every one. The sample comprises some 200,000 clones, roughly 85% of which are singletons, and around 1.8% rests with the top ten. The material sequenced was PBMCs. The sequence derives from a young man in good health and CMV-seronegative. The chain joins TRBV5-5 to TRBJ1-1; D might be TRBD1 (5 bases). In DNA, the CDR3 is TGTGCCAGCAGCTTTTCGGGGGTTACTGAAGCTTTCTTT. Protein product: CASSFSGVTEAFF.